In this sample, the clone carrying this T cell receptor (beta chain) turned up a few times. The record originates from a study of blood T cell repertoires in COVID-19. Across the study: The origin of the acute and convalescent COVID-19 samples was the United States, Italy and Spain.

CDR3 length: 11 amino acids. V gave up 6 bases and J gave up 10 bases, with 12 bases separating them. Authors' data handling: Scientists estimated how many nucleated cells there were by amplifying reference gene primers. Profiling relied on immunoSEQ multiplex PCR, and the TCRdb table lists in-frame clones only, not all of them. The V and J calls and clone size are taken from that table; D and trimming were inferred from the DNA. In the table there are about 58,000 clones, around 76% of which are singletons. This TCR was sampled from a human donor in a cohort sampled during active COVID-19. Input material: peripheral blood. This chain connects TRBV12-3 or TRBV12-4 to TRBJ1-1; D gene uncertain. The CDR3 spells CASSPLGGAFF. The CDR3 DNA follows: TGTGCCAGCAGCCCCTTGGGAGGAGCTTTCTTT.